Listed here are 27 T cell receptor beta chains from one sample, sequenced in a study of T cell repertoires in cytomegalovirus infection. Via MiXCR, TCRdb re-called the reads, giving one row per CDR3 protein. The table has around 240,000 distinct CDR3 sequences, under 25% seen once. Sequencing was carried out using CD8+ T cells from PBMCs. These receptors all come from a human donor in good health (CMV status not recorded). Some clones in this sample may be carry-over from other donors' samples.

The chain has TRBV3-1 and TRBJ2-2; the D gene is possibly TRBD2 (6 bases). Trimming pared 1 base from V and 0 bases from J, leaving 6 bases between. This CDR3 region has 15 residues. The germline V gene encodes CDR1 LGHDT and CDR2 YNNKEL (reference sequence). The CDR3 nucleotides are TGTGCCAGCAGCCAAGGGACTACGAACACCGGGGAGCTGTTTTTT. Protein: CASSQGTTNTGELFF.

V and J are TRBV28 and TRBJ1-1, with D perhaps TRBD1 (5 bases). Trimming removed 3 bases from V and 5 bases from J, with 10 bases in between. Germline CDR1 and CDR2: MDHEN and SYDVKM. The CDR3 is 13 amino acids. In DNA form, the CDR3 reads TGTGCCAGCAGTTTCAGGGAGGGAACTGAAGCTTTCTTT. Protein sequence: CASSFREGTEAFF.

The chain employs TRBV7-4 and TRBJ2-7; 8 bases map to TRBD2. The V and J ends lost 4 bases and 1 base, in that order; junction bases with no gene match: 6. Germline V gene sequence: CDR1 SGHVT, CDR2 SQSDAQ. CDR3 size: 15 residues. The CDR3 region is CASSSIGLASYEQYF. The CDR3 DNA reads TGTGCCAGCAGCTCCATTGGACTAGCTTCCTACGAGCAGTACTTC.

V and J are TRBV20-1 and TRBJ1-5; no clear D. The V gene's germline CDR1 is DFQATT and CDR2 SNEGSKA (reference sequence). The V gene lost 4 bases and the J gene lost 0 bases, with 13 bases spanning the gap. The CDR3 length is 15 residues. The DNA for the CDR3 is TGCAGTGCTAAGCCGGAGATTTATAGCAATCAGCCCCAGCATTTT. Translating gives CSAKPEIYSNQPQHF.

In this sample, this clonotype turned up many times. The chain links TRBV7-2 to TRBJ2-7; unclear D gene. This CDR3 comprises 14 residues. Germline assignment: CDR1 SGHTA and CDR2 FQGNSA. Trimming pared 0 bases from V and 3 bases from J, leaving 9 bases between. Here the CDR3 reads CASSLAASNYEQYF. The CDR3 DNA reads TGTGCCAGCAGCTTAGCAGCCAGTAACTACGAGCAGTACTTC.

The chain is built from TRBV19 and TRBJ1-2; possible D gene TRBD1, 6 bases. Germline assignment: CDR1 LNHDA and CDR2 SQIVND (reference sequence). The CDR3 is 14 amino acids. With 4 bases removed from V and 3 bases from J, the gap between germline ends came to 12 bases. The CDR3 region has the DNA TGTGCCAGTAGTAACGAACAGGGTGACTATGGCTACACCTTC. Residues: CASSNEQGDYGYTF.

This chain links TRBV12-3 or TRBV12-4 with TRBJ2-5; 8 bases align to TRBD2. The length of the CDR3 is 13 residues. V trimming: 6 bases; J trimming: 7 bases; junction bases outside the gene matches: 7. This chain's CDR3 is CASSPSGGGTQYF. The CDR3 DNA sequence: TGTGCCAGCAGCCCCAGCGGGGGTGGGACCCAGTACTTC.

This clonotype was detected only a few times. The rearrangement uses TRBV12-3 or TRBV12-4 and TRBJ2-7; possible D gene TRBD2, 7 bases. The CDR3 spans 14 residues. The V gene lost 3 bases and the J gene lost 3 bases, with 12 bases spanning the gap. CDR3 residues: CASSLGGAVYEQYF. CDR3 coding DNA: TGTGCCAGCAGTTTGGGGGGGGCGGTCTACGAGCAGTACTTC.

The chain is built from TRBV28 and TRBJ2-1; D remains ambiguous. The CDR3 runs to 14 residues. V lost 6 bases and J 0 bases, leaving 9 bases between the germline ends. CDR1 MDHEN and CDR2 SYDVKM come from the germline V gene. The CDR3 reads CASSGWSSYNEQFF. The CDR3, as DNA: TGTGCCAGCAGCGGCTGGAGCTCCTACAATGAGCAGTTCTTC.

This clonotype was recorded at least ten times. The chain recombines TRBV7-9 with TRBJ2-7; the D gene is possibly TRBD1 (6 bases). V was cut by 5 bases and J by 5 bases, with 16 bases left in between. CDR1 SEHNR and CDR2 FQNEAQ come from the germline V gene (reference sequence). This CDR3 is built from 14 residues. The CDR3 DNA is TGTGCCAGCAGCCCAGACGTCAACAGGGACGAGCAGTACTTC. It codes for CASSPDVNRDEQYF.

V usage is TRBV27 and J usage is TRBJ2-3; no reliable D call. Germline values: CDR1 MNHEY, CDR2 SMNVEV (reference sequence). V was shortened by 2 bases and J by 0 bases, with 9 bases between the two germline ends. The CDR3 has 15 residues. DNA for the CDR3: TGTGCCAGCAGTTTAGCTCCGGCGAGCACAGATACGCAGTATTTT. This gives the protein CASSLAPASTDTQYF.

This clonotype was counted only a few times. The rearrangement links TRBV6-6 to TRBJ2-3, with TRBD2 matching over 12 bases. The CDR3 loop spans 16 amino acids. Germline CDR1 MNHNY, CDR2 SVGAGI (reference sequence). V was clipped by 5 bases and J by 7 bases; unmatched bases: 10. CDR3 coding DNA: TGTGCCAGCAGTAACCCTCTAGCGGGGGGGGTAAATACGCAGTATTTT. It encodes CASSNPLAGGVNTQYF.

This clonotype was detected ten times or more. This chain links TRBV12-3 or TRBV12-4 with TRBJ2-2; maybe TRBD2 (6 bases). Trimming pared 2 bases from V and 4 bases from J, leaving 11 bases between. The CDR3 is 15 residues long. The CDR3 protein is CASSLRRESTGELFF. Written as DNA, the CDR3 is TGTGCCAGCAGTTTAAGGAGGGAGAGCACCGGGGAGCTGTTTTTT.

This clonotype was observed a handful of times. The rearrangement joins TRBV20-1 to TRBJ1-5; a possible D gene is TRBD1 (6 bases). CDR1 is DFQATT, CDR2 SNEGSKA, per germline (reference sequence). V was cut by 2 bases and J by 3 bases, with 20 bases left in between. There are 17 residues in the CDR3. DNA for the CDR3: TGCAGTGCTAGACCTAAAGGACTCCGACAGGTCAATCAGCCCCAGCATTTT. Translating it yields CSARPKGLRQVNQPQHF.

The chain links TRBV29-1 to TRBJ2-1; maybe TRBD2 (7 bases). Trimming pared 1 base from V and 3 bases from J, leaving 13 bases between. The CDR3 length is 15 residues. Germline V gene sequence: CDR1 SQVTM, CDR2 ANQGSEA. CDR3 in DNA: TGCAGCGTTGAAGGGGAGGGGGTCCACTACAATGAGCAGTTCTTC. This encodes CSVEGEGVHYNEQFF.

This chain uses TRBV20-1 with TRBJ2-1, with D tentatively TRBD2 (5 bases). V lost 6 bases and J lost 2, with 11 bases in between. This CDR3 is built from 13 residues. The V gene's germline CDR1 is DFQATT and CDR2 SNEGSKA (reference sequence). DNA for the CDR3: TGCAGTGCCCTTCGGGGAACCTACAATGAGCAGTTCTTC. Its protein is CSALRGTYNEQFF.

This clonotype was seen a few times. CDR3 coding DNA: TGTGCCAGCAGCTTGCCGGGACAGGGGAAAGCCGGGGAGCTGTTTTTT. This gives the protein CASSLPGQGKAGELFF. The chain links TRBV7-9 to TRBJ2-2, with 10 bases matching TRBD1. The CDR3 is 16 amino acids. V trimming: 3 bases; J trimming: 6 bases; junction bases outside the gene matches: 7. Germline V gene sequence: CDR1 SEHNR, CDR2 FQNEAQ (reference sequence).

This clonotype was seen a handful of times. The genes are TRBV12-3 or TRBV12-4 and TRBJ2-1; D is tentatively TRBD1 or TRBD2 (6 bases each). V lost 2 bases and J lost 3, with 11 bases in between. CDR3 length equals 15 residues. DNA of the CDR3: TGTGCCAGCAGTTTACCGGGGGCCAACTACAATGAGCAGTTCTTC. As protein: CASSLPGANYNEQFF.

The sample holds a few counts of this clonotype. The genes are TRBV12-3 or TRBV12-4 and TRBJ2-1, with D possibly matching TRBD1 (5 bases). The CDR3 has 13 residues. With 1 base removed from V and 6 bases from J, the gap between germline ends came to 7 bases. The CDR3 nucleotides are TGTGCCAGCAGTTTAGGCAGGGCCAATGAGCAGTTCTTC. Its translation is CASSLGRANEQFF.

The V and J genes are TRBV11-2 and TRBJ2-7; the match to TRBD2 covers 13 bases. Germline trimming cut 5 bases from V and 5 bases from J; bases unmatched to any gene: 6. CDR1 and CDR2 from the germline V gene are SGHAT and FQNNGV. The CDR3 sequence is 15 residues long. CDR3 residues: CASSPTGTSGDEQYF. CDR3 DNA sequence: TGTGCCAGCAGCCCGACCGGGACTAGCGGGGACGAGCAGTACTTC.

The chain joins TRBV28 to TRBJ2-3; a possible D gene is TRBD2 (5 bases). The CDR3 totals 12 residues. The germline V gene encodes CDR1 MDHEN and CDR2 SYDVKM. Trimming took 6 bases from V and 6 from J, leaving 10 bases between them. CDR3 DNA sequence: TGTGCCAGCAGGGACTTTAGTGATACGCAGTATTTT. It specifies CASRDFSDTQYF.

In its sample, this clonotype was seen a few times. The chain carries TRBV20-1 and TRBJ2-7; D is tentatively TRBD1 or TRBD2 (6 bases each). The V gene lost 5 bases and the J gene lost 6 bases, with 14 bases spanning the gap. The CDR3 contains 12 residues. CDR1 and CDR2 from the germline V gene are DFQATT and SNEGSKA (reference sequence). The CDR3 loop is CSAGVGGSEQYF. CDR3 bases: TGCAGTGCTGGGGTGGGGGGCTCCGAGCAGTACTTC.

The sample holds many counts of this clonotype. This chain uses TRBV7-2 with TRBJ2-7; 11 positions match TRBD2. The CDR3 extends over 16 amino acids. The V gene's germline CDR1 is SGHTA and CDR2 FQGNSA. The V segment lost 3 bases and the J segment 2 bases; nucleotides outside the gene matches: 6. The CDR3, as DNA: TGTGCCAGCAGCTTCGCTATGGGACTAGCGGCCTACGAGCAGTACTTC. Amino acids: CASSFAMGLAAYEQYF.

The sample holds a few counts of this clonotype. The chain carries TRBV7-9 and TRBJ1-1; D uncertain. The V and J ends lost 8 bases and 0 bases respectively, with 10 bases between them. Germline V gene lookup returns CDR1 SEHNR and CDR2 FQNEAQ (reference sequence). The CDR3 is 13 residues long. The CDR3: CASRIPLNTEAFF. The CDR3 DNA is TGTGCCAGCCGTATCCCCCTGAACACTGAAGCTTTCTTT. Complete variable domain (other parts from reference TRBV7-9 and TRBJ1-1): DTGVSQNPRHKITKRGQNVTFRCDPISEHNRLYWYRQTLGQGPEFLTYFQNEAQLEKSRLLSDRFSAERPKGSFSTLEIQRTEQGDSAMYLCASRIPLNTEAFFGQGTRLTVV.

This clonotype was counted a few times. The rearrangement joins TRBV6-6 to TRBJ1-1, with D perhaps matching TRBD1 (5 bases). Germline V gives CDR1 MNHNY, CDR2 SVGAGI (reference sequence). Trimming stripped 0 bases from V and 8 bases from J, with 7 bases between. This CDR3 contains 12 residues. Here the CDR3 reads CASSYSRGEAFF. Written as DNA, the CDR3 is TGTGCCAGCAGTTACTCGCGGGGGGAAGCTTTCTTT.

This clonotype occurred many times. V usage is TRBV27 and J usage is TRBJ1-2, with D possibly TRBD1 on 6 matching bases. CDR3 size: 16 residues. CDR1 MNHEY and CDR2 SMNVEV come from the germline V gene (reference sequence). The V and J ends lost 0 bases and 1 base respectively, with 12 bases between them. For the CDR3, the DNA is TGTGCCAGCAGTTTATCGGGTAGGGGGAATAACTATGGCTACACCTTC. As protein: CASSLSGRGNNYGYTF.

This clonotype was observed a handful of times. The chain recombines TRBV29-1 with TRBJ1-2, with D hard to call. The germline V gene has CDR1 SQVTM and CDR2 ANQGSEA. V was shortened by 1 base and J by 0 bases, with 9 bases between the two germline ends. The CDR3 runs 14 residues. This chain's CDR3 is CSVEVGQPNYGYTF. The CDR3 DNA sequence: TGCAGCGTTGAAGTAGGGCAGCCTAACTATGGCTACACCTTC.